This T cell receptor beta chain came from a study of blood T cell repertoires in COVID-19. The wider study: COVID-19 samples from acute and convalescent phases originated in the United States, Italy and Spain. In each case, the material was cDNA or gDNA derived from T cells, B-cell-depleted T cells, or PBMCs.

Per the original data handling: It was from reference gene primer amplification that nucleated cell counts were estimated. The table came from immunoSEQ multiplex PCR; TCRdb's copy has only in-frame clones and leaves some out. Clone size and the V and J calls come from that table; the DNA yielded D and trimming. Of 200,000 to 300,000 clones in the sample, around four fifths were seen once. Trimming took 4 bases from V and 8 from J, leaving 17 bases between them. Germline V gene lookup returns CDR1 LNHDA and CDR2 SQIVND (reference sequence). The CDR3 extends over 14 amino acids. Sequencing was done on a sample of peripheral blood. This chain connects TRBV19 to TRBJ1-1, with D possibly being TRBD1 (6 bases). This clonotype originated in a man aged 45 to 65 with acute or convalescent COVID-19. The CDR3 DNA follows: TGTGCCAGTAGTACCGGACAGTCCTCGAAAGAAGCTTTCTTT. It specifies CASSTGQSSKEAFF.